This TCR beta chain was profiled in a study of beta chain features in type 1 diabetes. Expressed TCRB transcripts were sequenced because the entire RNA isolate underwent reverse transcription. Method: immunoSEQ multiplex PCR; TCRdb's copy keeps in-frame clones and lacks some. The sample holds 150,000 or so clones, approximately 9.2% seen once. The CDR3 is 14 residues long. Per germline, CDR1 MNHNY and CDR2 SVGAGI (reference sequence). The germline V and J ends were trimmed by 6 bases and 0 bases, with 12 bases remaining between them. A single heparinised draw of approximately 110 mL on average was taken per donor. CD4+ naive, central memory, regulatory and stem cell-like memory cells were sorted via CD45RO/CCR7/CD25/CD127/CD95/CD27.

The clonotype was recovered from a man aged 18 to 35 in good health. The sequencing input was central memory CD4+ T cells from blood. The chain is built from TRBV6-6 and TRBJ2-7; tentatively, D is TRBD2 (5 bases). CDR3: CASRPRRDSYEQYF. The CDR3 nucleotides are TGTGCCAGCAGACCCCGCCGGGACTCCTACGAGCAGTACTTC.